Listed below are T cell receptor beta chains from one sample, sequenced in a study of blood T cell repertoires in COVID-19. TCRdb keeps only in-frame clones here, not all; method: immunoSEQ multiplex PCR. This repertoire shows under 400,000 clones, approximately 89% found once; its top ten account for approximately 1.9%. Sequenced input: PBMCs or T cells enriched from blood (not recorded which). These receptors were taken from a middle-aged man in a cohort exposed to, infected with or recovered from COVID-19 (not recorded which). CDR3s include the opening cysteine and the closing phenylalanine or tryptophan. The D gene is left open where the match is weak. Clone size, where shown, is once, few, many, or a class for clones that have expanded.

v_gene: TRBV5-4; abundance: once; d_gene: TRBD1; j_gene: TRBJ1-1; CDR3aa: CASSWGDRGAFF; CDR3nt: TGTGCCAGCAGCTGGGGGGACAGGGGAGCTTTCTTT
v_gene: TRBV11-2; abundance: .; d_gene: .; j_gene: TRBJ1-2; CDR3aa: CASSLDHTDARGYTF; CDR3nt: TGTGCCAGCAGCTTAGATCATACAGACGCTCGTGGCTACACCTTC
v_gene: TRBV5-1; abundance: few; d_gene: TRBD1; j_gene: TRBJ1-1; CDR3aa: CASSLAGLTRGHSEAFF; CDR3nt: TGCGCCAGCAGCTTGGCAGGACTGACGAGGGGGCACTCTGAAGCTTTCTTT
v_gene: TRBV16; abundance: .; d_gene: TRBD1; j_gene: TRBJ1-2; CDR3aa: CASSQSGTVSLGGYTF; CDR3nt: TGTGCCAGCAGCCAATCCGGGACAGTCTCGTTGGGAGGCTACACCTTC
v_gene: TRBV5-5; abundance: once; d_gene: TRBD1; j_gene: TRBJ1-2; CDR3aa: CASSFAGTGNYGYTF; CDR3nt: TGTGCCAGCAGCTTCGCCGGGACAGGGAACTATGGCTACACCTTC
v_gene: TRBV13; abundance: .; d_gene: .; j_gene: TRBJ2-7; CDR3aa: CASSILNSGTYEQYF; CDR3nt: TGTGCCAGCAGCATATTGAACTCAGGGACCTACGAGCAGTACTTC
v_gene: TRBV6-5; abundance: .; d_gene: TRBD1; j_gene: TRBJ2-7; CDR3aa: CASSRDRGRSYEQYF; CDR3nt: TGTGCCAGCAGCCGGGACAGGGGTAGGTCGTACGAGCAGTACTTC
v_gene: TRBV3-1/TRBV3-2; abundance: .; d_gene: TRBD1; j_gene: TRBJ1-5; CDR3aa: CASSQGLPGQGALSNQPQHF; CDR3nt: TGTGCCAGCAGCCAAGGGCTCCCGGGACAGGGGGCCCTTAGCAATCAGCCCCAGCATTTT
v_gene: TRBV19; abundance: once; d_gene: TRBD1; j_gene: TRBJ1-1; CDR3aa: CASTPLGQGAKNTEAFF; CDR3nt: TGTGCCAGTACCCCCCTGGGACAGGGGGCGAAAAACACTGAAGCTTTCTTT
v_gene: TRBV4-1; abundance: .; d_gene: .; j_gene: TRBJ2-5; CDR3aa: CASSPGTFPQETQYF; CDR3nt: TGCGCCAGCAGCCCAGGGACTTTCCCGCAAGAGACCCAGTACTTC
v_gene: TRBV5-6; abundance: .; d_gene: TRBD1; j_gene: TRBJ2-7; CDR3aa: CASRNRGRSYEQYF; CDR3nt: TGTGCCAGCAGGAACAGGGGGCGCTCCTACGAGCAGTACTTC
v_gene: TRBV2; abundance: .; d_gene: TRBD1; j_gene: TRBJ1-1; CDR3aa: CASSGGQGETEAFF; CDR3nt: TGTGCCAGCAGTGGCGGACAGGGGGAAACTGAAGCTTTCTTT
v_gene: TRBV11-3; abundance: .; d_gene: .; j_gene: TRBJ2-7; CDR3aa: CASSPSSALFYEQYF; CDR3nt: TGTGCCAGCAGCCCCAGTAGCGCTCTATTCTACGAGCAGTACTTC
v_gene: TRBV4-1; abundance: .; d_gene: .; j_gene: TRBJ2-5; CDR3aa: CASSQDRETQYF; CDR3nt: TGCGCCAGCAGCCAAGATCGGGAGACCCAGTACTTC
v_gene: TRBV6-5; abundance: .; d_gene: .; j_gene: TRBJ2-3; CDR3aa: CATTTPGGVDTQYF; CDR3nt: TGTGCCACAACGACCCCCGGGGGAGTAGATACGCAGTATTTT
v_gene: TRBV28; abundance: .; d_gene: TRBD2; j_gene: TRBJ2-1; CDR3aa: CASSFRGGNEQFF; CDR3nt: TGTGCCAGCAGCTTCCGGGGGGGAAATGAGCAGTTCTTC
v_gene: TRBV27; abundance: .; d_gene: TRBD1; j_gene: TRBJ1-1; CDR3aa: CASSLFSGGRTEAFF; CDR3nt: TGTGCCAGCAGTTTATTTTCAGGGGGCCGGACTGAAGCTTTCTTT
v_gene: TRBV6-5; abundance: .; d_gene: .; j_gene: TRBJ2-4; CDR3aa: CASSEHYSRNIQYF; CDR3nt: TGTGCCAGCAGCGAGCATTACAGCAGAAACATTCAGTACTTC
v_gene: TRBV19; abundance: .; d_gene: .; j_gene: TRBJ1-5; CDR3aa: CASSIDPQQPQHF; CDR3nt: TGTGCCAGTAGTATAGATCCCCAGCAGCCCCAGCATTTT
v_gene: TRBV19; abundance: .; d_gene: TRBD1; j_gene: TRBJ2-2; CDR3aa: CASSITGGNTGELFF; CDR3nt: TGTGCCAGTAGTATAACAGGGGGTAACACCGGGGAGCTGTTTTTT
v_gene: TRBV18; abundance: few; d_gene: .; j_gene: TRBJ2-7; CDR3aa: CASSPPGLASEQYF; CDR3nt: TGTGCCAGCTCACCACCAGGCCTAGCTTCCGAGCAGTACTTC
v_gene: TRBV7-3; abundance: .; d_gene: TRBD2; j_gene: TRBJ2-3; CDR3aa: CASSSGLAGRTDTQYF; CDR3nt: TGTGCCAGCAGCTCGGGACTAGCGGGACGCACAGATACGCAGTATTTT